This TCR beta chain was profiled in a study of naive and memory T cell subsets. Per the germline V gene, CDR1 is SGDLS and CDR2 is YYNGEE. The CDR3 is made up of 14 amino acids. The V end was cut by 0 bases, the J end by 13 bases, with 14 bases between. Whole-study results and caveats: TCR abundance followed a power law differing between naive and memory subsets. Possibly reflecting memory cells re-expressing CD45RA, a few larger clonotypes occurred in naive repertoires, especially CD8. Clonotypes here are unpaired alpha or beta chain sequences.

Four subsets defined by CD45RA and CD27 were sorted after CD3, CD4, CD8 and live/dead staining. An equimolar mix of two oligonucleotides served as the beta constant-region primer for TRBC1 and TRBC2. Four rounds of PCR amplified the ligated cDNA using nested alpha and beta constant-region primers plus SP2. TCRdb itself ran the UMI-ligation and nested PCR reads through MiXCR, one entry per CDR3 protein. The repertoire consists of approximately 90,000 distinct CDR3 sequences, with 10% to 12% occurring once and the leading ten covering more than 0.11%. This clonotype was detected only a few times. Its antigen is currently unknown.

This sequence joins TRBV9 and TRBJ1-6; no definite D call. The clonotype comes from a human donor in good health. The sample comprised naive CD4+ T cells from blood. The CDR3 protein is CASSVEVSGRPLHF. In nucleotides, the CDR3 is TGTGCCAGCAGCGTAGAAGTATCAGGCCGGCCCCTCCACTTT.